This is a list of T cell receptor beta chains from one sample in a study of T-cell memory formation after mild COVID-19. TCRdb reprocessed the 5' RACE reads via MiXCR and lists one record per CDR3 protein. The repertoire holds a few hundred thousand distinct CDR3 sequences, with nearly 25% as singletons. Sequencing used PBMCs or a T cell subset sorted from them (not recorded which). The receptors shown here come from an adult woman who had mild COVID-19 (a few samples of this study predate the infection). Cell type and time point are not known. Each CDR3 is given without its conserved first and last residue.

TRBV5-1	TRBJ2-1	ASSLGPLGLTYNEQF
TRBV7-9	TRBJ1-4	ASSLGPHNEKLF
TRBV5-6	TRBJ2-7	ASSLEGRGPYEQY
TRBV3-1	TRBJ2-5	ASSQGVNRGRETQY
TRBV9	TRBJ1-2	ASSVPVHGISYGYT
TRBV7-8	TRBJ1-3	AGGPGPSGNTIY
TRBV29-1	TRBJ1-2	SAARGVGGYT
TRBV19	TRBJ2-7	ASSIGQGPEQY
TRBV7-9	TRBJ2-5	ASSPMDFQETQY
TRBV9	TRBJ2-1	ASSVEVAGGYEQF
TRBV9	TRBJ2-7	ASSPTGTGGFEQY
TRBV5-5	TRBJ2-2	ASSSGPPGNTGELF